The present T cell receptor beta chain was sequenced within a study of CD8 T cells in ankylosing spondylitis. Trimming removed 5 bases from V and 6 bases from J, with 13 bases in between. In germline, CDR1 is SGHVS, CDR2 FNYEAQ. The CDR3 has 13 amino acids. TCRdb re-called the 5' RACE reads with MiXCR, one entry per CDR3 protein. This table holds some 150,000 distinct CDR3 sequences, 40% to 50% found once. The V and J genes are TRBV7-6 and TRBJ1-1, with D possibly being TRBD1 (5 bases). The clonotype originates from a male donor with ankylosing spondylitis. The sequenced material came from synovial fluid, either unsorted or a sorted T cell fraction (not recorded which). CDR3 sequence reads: CASSLGPVAEAFF. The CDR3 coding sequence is TGTGCCAGCAGCCTGGGACCTGTCGCTGAAGCTTTCTTT.